This entry lists 32 T cell receptor beta chains sequenced from one sample in a study of Ad26.COV2.S vaccination and SARS-CoV-2 variants. Method: immunoSEQ multiplex PCR; TCRdb's copy keeps in-frame clones and lacks some. Of 200,000 to 300,000 clones listed, around nine tenths are singletons. Specified treatment: some 20 received Ad26.COV2.S at low or high dose, single or two shots; about 5 received placebo; per-sample allocation not given. The investigators took samples on day 63 after the first vaccine or placebo injection. Sequences were derived from peripheral blood, sampled in a trial of Ad26.COV2.S vaccine versus placebo. The receptors were gathered from a person aged 18 to 65 who received the Ad26.COV2.S COVID-19 vaccine or a placebo.

The chain combines TRBV7-2 with TRBJ1-6; D unresolved. Looked up from germline, CDR1 is SGHTA and CDR2 is FQGNSA. The V gene lost 5 bases and the J gene lost 14 bases, with 10 bases spanning the gap. The CDR3 extends over 11 amino acids. CDR3 in DNA: TGTGCCAGCAGCCCGGGAAAGGCCCTCCACTTT. Translated: CASSPGKALHF.

This sequence joins TRBV5-1 and TRBJ2-5; TRBD2 aligns across 8 bases. The ends lost 4 bases at V and 4 bases at J; junction bases unmatched: 9. CDR1 and CDR2 (germline): SGHRS, YFSETQ. The CDR3 spans 15 residues. The CDR3 is CASSPAGTSRETQYF. CDR3 nucleotides: TGCGCCAGCAGCCCGGCTGGGACTAGTAGAGAGACCCAGTACTTC.

The chain recombines TRBV7-2 with TRBJ2-3; D remains unclear. CDR1 SGHTA and CDR2 FQGNSA come from the germline V gene. The CDR3 length is 12 residues. V was cut by 5 bases and J by 4 bases, with 7 bases left in between. This CDR3 is CASSGRPDTQYF. In nucleotides, the CDR3 is TGTGCCAGCAGCGGTCGTCCAGATACGCAGTATTTT.

The chain links TRBV5-6 to TRBJ2-7, with D possibly being TRBD1 or TRBD2 (6 bases each). Trimming shortened V by 0 bases and J by 2 bases, and 15 bases separated the two germline ends. The CDR3 runs 16 residues. Germline CDR1 SGHDT, CDR2 YYEEEE. CDR3 loop: CASSLAVWGAPYEQYF. The CDR3 coding sequence is TGTGCCAGCAGCTTGGCGGTTTGGGGGGCACCCTACGAGCAGTACTTC.

CDR3 DNA sequence: TGCGCCAGCAGCCAACTCCCAGGGGAGAGCACAGATACGCAGTATTTT. It encodes CASSQLPGESTDTQYF. The rearrangement links TRBV5-1 to TRBJ2-3; possibly TRBD1 for D (6 bases). CDR3 size: 16 residues. The V and J ends lost 4 bases and 0 bases respectively, with 15 bases between them. From germline, CDR1 is SGHRS and CDR2 YFSETQ.

The gene calls are TRBV19 and TRBJ2-1, with 7 bases fitting TRBD1. In germline, CDR1 is LNHDA, CDR2 SQIVND (reference sequence). J lost 1 base, V lost 0 bases, and 6 bases had no gene match. The CDR3 has 17 amino acids. In DNA form, the CDR3 reads TGTGCCAGTAGTATAGATGACAGGGTACGGTCCTACAATGAGCAGTTCTTC. Its protein is CASSIDDRVRSYNEQFF.

This clone is a singleton in its sample. V usage is TRBV14 and J usage is TRBJ1-1; 7 nucleotides line up with TRBD1. The trim removed 0 bases at V and 0 bases at J, leaving 4 bases unmatched. This CDR3 is built from 16 residues. Germline-derived CDR1 and CDR2 are SGHDN and FVKESK. The CDR3 loop reads CASSQERGLVNTEAFF. The CDR3 bases are TGTGCCAGCAGCCAAGAGAGGGGGCTGGTGAACACTGAAGCTTTCTTT.

Remarks on this clone: This sample includes further DNA sequences coding for the same CDR3. This chain joins TRBV7-2 and TRBJ1-1; 10 bases fit TRBD1. The V gene's germline CDR1 is SGHTA and CDR2 FQGNSA. The trim removed 1 base at V and 5 bases at J, leaving 1 base unmatched. The CDR3 runs to 14 residues. For the CDR3, the DNA is TGTGCCAGCAGCTTAGGACAGGGGGCTACTGAAGCTTTCTTT. Translation: CASSLGQGATEAFF.

The J gene is TRBJ1-2, the V gene TRBV6-5; maybe TRBD1 (5 bases). V lost 2 bases to trimming and J lost 8 bases, with 9 bases between them. The germline V gene has CDR1 MNHEY and CDR2 SVGAGI. This CDR3 is built from 12 residues. Here the CDR3 DNA reads TGTGCCAGCAGTTACCCCGGACAAGGCTACACCTTC. Its translation is CASSYPGQGYTF.

The gene calls are TRBV5-1 and TRBJ2-3; 11 nucleotides line up with TRBD2. The V segment lost 4 bases and the J segment 5 bases; nucleotides outside the gene matches: 9. This CDR3 is built from 16 residues. Germline V CDR1 and CDR2: SGHRS, YFSETQ. CDR3 residues: CASSKIAGGRGDTQYF. The CDR3 DNA reads as TGCGCCAGCAGCAAGATAGCGGGAGGGCGGGGAGATACGCAGTATTTT. Combining the CDR3 with reference TRBV5-1 and TRBJ2-3 gives the whole variable domain KAGVTQTPRYLIKTRGQQVTLSCSPISGHRSVSWYQQTPGQGLQFLFEYFSETQRNKGNFPGRFSGRQFSNSRSEMNVSTLELGDSALYLCASSKIAGGRGDTQYFGPGTRLTVL.

The chain combines TRBV27 with TRBJ2-1, with TRBD2 matching over 12 bases. Germline CDR1 and CDR2: MNHEY and SMNVEV (reference sequence). CDR3 size: 17 residues. After removal of 6 bases from V and 6 bases from J, the junction contained 12 bases not matched to a gene. This CDR3 reads CASSQSKGLAGSNEQFF. The CDR3 coding sequence is TGTGCCAGCAGCCAAAGCAAAGGACTAGCGGGAAGCAATGAGCAGTTCTTC.

The chain combines TRBV28 with TRBJ1-5; D is unclear. Germline V CDR1 and CDR2: MDHEN, SYDVKM. CDR3 length equals 12 residues. V was trimmed by 4 bases and J by 3 bases, leaving 4 bases between them. CDR3 DNA: TGTGCCAGCAGTTCCCTCAATCAGCCCCAGCATTTT. It translates to CASSSLNQPQHF.

This clone has ten or more counts. Other nucleotide sequences in the sample specify the same CDR3. The chain has TRBV30 and TRBJ2-6; 10 nucleotides match TRBD1. J was trimmed by 0 bases and V by 3 bases; bases with no gene match: 2. This CDR3 comprises 16 residues. Germline V gene lookup returns CDR1 GTSNPN and CDR2 SVGIG (reference sequence). The CDR3 here is CAWRGDRGSGANVLTF. CDR3 in DNA: TGTGCCTGGAGGGGGGACAGGGGCTCTGGGGCCAACGTCCTGACTTTC.

This chain joins TRBV11-2 and TRBJ1-4; tentatively, D is TRBD1 (6 bases). Germline CDR1 reads SGHAT; CDR2 reads FQNNGV. V shed 1 base and J shed 8 bases, with 14 bases lying between them. This CDR3 is built from 15 residues. The CDR3 nucleotides read TGTGCCAGCAGCTTAGCACAGGGAAGACTGGAAAAACTGTTTTTT. Residues: CASSLAQGRLEKLFF.

This rearrangement joins TRBV11-2 to TRBJ2-7; 8 nucleotides agree with TRBD2. This CDR3 region has 16 residues. Trimming at V came to 5 bases and at J to 5 bases, leaving 14 bases not matched to a gene. CDR1 is SGHAT and CDR2 is FQNNGV in the germline V gene. The CDR3 coding sequence is TGTGCCAGCAGCCCCTGGGCTATAGCGGGGCCCCACGAGCAGTACTTC. Protein: CASSPWAIAGPHEQYF.

This chain connects TRBV3-1 (or the pseudogene TRBV3-2) to TRBJ2-3, with 10 bases that match TRBD2. CDR1 is LGHDT, CDR2 YNNKEL, per germline (reference sequence). The junction had 16 bases not matched to a gene; V was cut back by 4 bases and J by 6 bases. This CDR3 contains 18 residues. CDR3 nucleotides: TGTGCCAGCAGCCCGACCCCATCTAGCGGGGGCCGCCCGGATACGCAGTATTTT. It is translated as CASSPTPSSGGRPDTQYF.

V gene TRBV10-3 combines with J gene TRBJ1-6; D may be TRBD1 (5 bases). Germline-derived CDR1 and CDR2 are ENHRY and SYGVKD. CDR3 size: 18 residues. V was cut by 6 bases and J by 0 bases, with 18 bases left in between. DNA for the CDR3: TGTGCCATCAGCCACGCCAGGGTAGAGAGCTCCTATAATTCACCCCTCCACTTT. Translation gives CAISHARVESSYNSPLHF.

The chain has TRBV28 and TRBJ2-2; unclear D gene. The CDR3 has 14 residues. Germline-derived CDR1 and CDR2 are MDHEN and SYDVKM. Trimming took 3 bases from V and 5 from J, leaving 10 bases between them. The CDR3 loop reads CASSFIPVTGELFF. The CDR3 coding sequence is TGTGCCAGCAGTTTCATCCCGGTTACCGGGGAGCTGTTTTTT.

V gene TRBV5-1 combines with J gene TRBJ2-5; possibly TRBD2 for D (6 bases). From germline, CDR1 is SGHRS and CDR2 YFSETQ. CDR3 size: 16 residues. V was clipped by 4 bases and J by 5 bases, with 21 bases between them. CDR3 protein: CASSPLARGGSETQYF. DNA of the CDR3: TGCGCCAGCAGCCCCCTCGCGCGTGGGGGGTCGGAGACCCAGTACTTC.

The chain links TRBV11-1 to TRBJ2-5; 9 bases match TRBD1. The CDR3 runs 16 residues. The germline V gene has CDR1 SGHAT and CDR2 FQDESV (reference sequence). V dropped 6 bases and J dropped 3; count of bases not matched to a gene: 11. CDR3: CASSLIGTGSEETQYF. The DNA for the CDR3 is TGTGCCAGCAGTCTGATTGGGACAGGGTCGGAAGAGACCCAGTACTTC.

V gene TRBV7-2 combines with J gene TRBJ1-4; unclear D gene. The V gene lost 6 bases and the J gene lost 4 bases, with 18 bases spanning the gap. Germline V gene data show CDR1 as SGHTA and CDR2 as FQGNSA. The CDR3 has 16 residues. CDR3 bases: TGTGCCAGCAGTCGGCGGGCAGGCCTTATTAATGAAAAACTGTTTTTT. This encodes CASSRRAGLINEKLFF.

The rearrangement links TRBV28 to TRBJ2-7, with D perhaps TRBD2 (5 bases). Trimming removed 6 bases from V and 2 bases from J, with 11 bases in between. The CDR3 is 13 amino acids. CDR1 is MDHEN and CDR2 is SYDVKM in the germline V gene. CDR3 bases: TGTGCCAGCAGGCGTTCCGGGGCCTACGAGCAGTACTTC. Translation: CASRRSGAYEQYF.

The chain employs TRBV7-2 and TRBJ2-5; 9 nucleotides align to TRBD1. Germline values: CDR1 SGHTA, CDR2 FQGNSA. V lost 1 base and J lost 6; bases outside the gene matches: 3. There are 14 residues in the CDR3. The CDR3 DNA sequence: TGTGCCAGCAGCTTAGGGGACAGGGAAAAGACCCAGTACTTC. It specifies CASSLGDREKTQYF.

The chain has TRBV20-1 and TRBJ2-3; TRBD2 agrees at 9 bases. The CDR3 is 17 amino acids. Germline V gene data show CDR1 as DFQATT and CDR2 as SNEGSKA (reference sequence). V was clipped by 3 bases and J by 1 base; unmatched bases: 11. The CDR3 here is CSASRASGARGTDTQYF. CDR3 coding DNA: TGCAGTGCTAGTCGGGCTAGCGGGGCCAGAGGCACAGATACGCAGTATTTT.

The chain couples TRBV5-4 to TRBJ2-1; 8 bases map to TRBD1. This CDR3 is built from 16 residues. The germline CDR1 and CDR2 sequences are SGHNT and YYREEE (reference sequence). J lost 7 bases, V lost 4 bases, and 13 bases had no gene match. CDR3 protein: CASSPPPRTGNNEQFF. The DNA for the CDR3 is TGTGCCAGCAGCCCGCCGCCCCGGACAGGGAATAATGAGCAGTTCTTC.

This chain links TRBV7-2 with TRBJ2-3, with D unclear. The V end was cut by 5 bases, the J end by 9 bases, with 15 bases between. The CDR3 has 13 residues. The germline V gene has CDR1 SGHTA and CDR2 FQGNSA. The CDR3 here is CASSPPSSVTQYF. The DNA for the CDR3 is TGTGCCAGCAGCCCCCCCTCGTCCGTCACGCAGTATTTT.

The V call is TRBV7-9, the J call TRBJ2-7, with 8 bases identical to TRBD1. J gave up 0 bases and V 2 bases, and 15 bases lay outside the gene matches. The CDR3 extends over 19 amino acids. In germline, CDR1 is SEHNR, CDR2 FQNEAQ (reference sequence). CDR3 sequence: CASSLRHGRGLGSSYEQYF. The CDR3 coding sequence is TGTGCCAGCAGCTTAAGACATGGCAGGGGGCTCGGGAGCTCCTACGAGCAGTACTTC.

This clone was counted a single time. The chain recombines TRBV7-2 with TRBJ1-6; D is ambiguous. Germline V CDR1 and CDR2: SGHTA, FQGNSA. CDR3 length: 16 residues. Deletions cut 2 bases from V and 10 bases from J, with 18 bases between. Here the CDR3 DNA reads TGTGCCAGCAGCTTAAGGCAGGAATTATCAGGCTCACCCCTCCACTTT. Translation gives CASSLRQELSGSPLHF.

CDR3 residues: CASSPGTLVRTQYF. The CDR3, as DNA: TGTGCCAGCAGTCCCGGGACACTGGTGAGGACCCAGTACTTC. The rearrangement joins TRBV28 to TRBJ2-5, with D possibly TRBD1 on 6 matching bases. Deletions cut 5 bases from V and 7 bases from J, with 17 bases between. The CDR3 spans 14 residues. CDR1 and CDR2 (germline): MDHEN, SYDVKM. The full variable domain, in which reference TRBV28 and TRBJ2-5 provide the parts outside the CDR3, is DVKVTQSSRYLVKRTGEKVFLECVQDMDHENMFWYRQDPGLGLRLIYFSYDVKMKEKGDIPEGYSVSREKKERFSLILESASTNQTSMYLCASSPGTLVRTQYFGPGTRLLVL.

V usage is TRBV2 and J usage is TRBJ2-1; D may be TRBD1 (5 bases). The CDR3 sequence is 13 residues long. Germline CDR1 is SNHLY and CDR2 is FYNNEI. V shed 6 bases and J shed 3 bases, with 9 bases lying between them. CDR3 sequence reads: CASRLGDYNEQFF. Here the CDR3 DNA reads TGTGCCAGCAGATTAGGGGACTACAATGAGCAGTTCTTC.

The V call is TRBV5-1, the J call TRBJ1-1; D not resolved. Trimming shortened V by 0 bases and J by 6 bases, and 9 bases separated the two germline ends. The germline gives CDR1 SGHRS, CDR2 YFSETQ. This CDR3 is built from 13 residues. In DNA, the CDR3 is TGCGCCAGCAGCTTGGGGTCCCGGGCTGAAGCTTTCTTT. It is translated as CASSLGSRAEAFF.

The gene calls are TRBV18 and TRBJ2-3; D gene unclear. V was cut by 5 bases and J by 5 bases, with 5 bases left in between. CDR1 and CDR2 from the germline V gene are KGHSH and LQKENI. This CDR3 spans 11 amino acids. CDR3 sequence reads: CASSELDTQYF. CDR3 coding DNA: TGTGCCAGCTCAGAGCTAGATACGCAGTATTTT.